The entry that follows covers one T cell receptor (beta chain) sequence. This record belongs to a study of T cell responses to AZD1222 COVID-19 vaccine. The repertoire was sequenced with immunoSEQ multiplex PCR; TCRdb's copy has only in-frame clones and lacks some. The sample includes roughly 150,000 clones, roughly 92% of them seen just once. Per the germline V gene, CDR1 is DFQATT and CDR2 is SNEGSKA (reference sequence). V was cut by 3 bases and J by 5 bases, with 11 bases left in between. The CDR3 totals 12 residues. The chain employs TRBV20-1 and TRBJ2-7; D is ambiguous. Source: peripheral blood, taken on day 0 of AZD1222 vaccination. The clonotype originates from an adult in good health. The CDR3 spells CSASGPSNEQYF. The CDR3 nucleotides are TGCAGTGCTAGTGGTCCCAGCAACGAGCAGTACTTC.